This T cell receptor (beta chain) was retrieved from a study of blood T cells in healthy people across ages. For the second PCR, which ran for roughly 7 to 11 cycles, a sample-barcoded 5' primer and a J-beta primer mix were used. TCRdb itself ran the 5' RACE reads through MiXCR, one entry per CDR3 protein. The sample gives 1.5 million to 2 million distinct CDR3 sequences, about 50% of which show up once; 2.1% is in the top ten. Findings and caveats of the study: Whereas aged donors had fewer naive CD4+ cells, long-lived donors had more of them and higher diversity. No conclusive comparison of naive versus antigen-experienced cells was possible with unsorted PBMCs.

On this clonotype: Its antigen is as yet unknown.

Germline V gene sequence: CDR1 DFQATT, CDR2 SNEGSKA (reference sequence). The CDR3 consists of 13 residues. Trimming shortened V by 3 bases and J by 2 bases, and 10 bases separated the two germline ends. This TCR was recovered from a woman in her thirties or forties in good health. The chain carries TRBV20-1 and TRBJ2-5; a possible D gene is TRBD1 (5 bases). The sample taken for sequencing was blood. CDR3 residues: CSASDRPQETQYF. DNA of the CDR3: TGCAGTGCTAGTGACAGACCTCAAGAGACCCAGTACTTC.